This TCR beta chain was recorded in a study of cytomegalovirus exposure and HLA in healthy donors. Looking at the study overall: The same platform was used for the 100 to 150 validation repertoires and the roughly 670 first-cohort repertoires, a later analysis reported.

Clones were sequenced by immunoSEQ multiplex PCR, and TCRdb holds only the in-frame ones, with some missing. The data show over 45,000 clones, with 88% seen just once and under 8.5% held by the top ten. The CDR3 is 17 residues long. Looked up from germline, CDR1 is SNHLY and CDR2 is FYNNEI. V shed 1 base and J 6 bases; nucleotides not matched to a gene: 14. The sequence was obtained from a woman under 40 in good health and CMV-seronegative. The V and J genes are TRBV2 and TRBJ2-7, with 8 bases lining up with TRBD2. Material for sequencing was PBMCs. CDR3 sequence (DNA): TGTGCCAGCAGTGAAGGAGTAGGCGGGAGGTCCCTCGGCGAGCAGTACTTC. Translation: CASSEGVGGRSLGEQYF.